A selection of T cell receptor beta chains follows, all from one sample in a study of T-cell memory formation after mild COVID-19. TCRdb analysed the 5' RACE reads with MiXCR anew, one entry per CDR3 protein. The sample has more than 400,000 distinct CDR3 sequences; 15% to 20% are singletons. Material for sequencing was PBMCs or a T cell subset sorted from them (not recorded which). These TCRs come from an adult woman who had mild COVID-19 (a few samples of this study predate the infection). Cell type and time point are not known. The CDR3 runs from the conserved cysteine through the conserved F or W. D genes are given only for firm matches. Not all rows give a size; the values are once, few, many and, for expanded clones, a class.

>-|11|many|TRBV15|TRBJ2-5
CATSREETQYF
TGTGCCACCAGCAGAGAAGAGACCCAGTACTTC
>TRBD2|14|few|TRBV29-1|TRBJ2-1
CSVEERELYNEQFF
TGCAGCGTTGAGGAGCGGGAGTTGTACAATGAGCAGTTCTTC
>-|12|few|TRBV20-1|TRBJ1-3
CSATSGGNTIYF
TGCAGTGCGACCAGTGGCGGAAACACCATATATTTT
>-|13|few|TRBV20-1|TRBJ1-1
CSARRGVNTEAFF
TGCAGTGCTAGGCGGGGGGTGAACACTGAAGCTTTCTTT
>-|16|-|TRBV19|TRBJ1-2
CASRNLLYSANYGYTF
TGTGCCAGTAGGAACCTTCTGTACAGCGCTAACTATGGCTACACCTTC
>-|13|many|TRBV7-9|TRBJ1-1
CASSLIGNTEAFF
TGTGCCAGCAGCTTAATAGGTAACACTGAAGCTTTCTTT
>-|14|few|TRBV19|TRBJ1-4
CASSIVAGSEKLFF
TGTGCCAGTAGTATAGTTGCAGGGTCTGAAAAACTGTTTTTT
>TRBD2|17|few|TRBV24-1|TRBJ2-1
CATSDLGLAGGYDEQFF
TGTGCCACCAGTGATCTGGGACTAGCGGGAGGTTATGATGAGCAGTTCTTC
>-|14|few|TRBV3-1|TRBJ1-4
CASSQDNGGEKLFF
TGTGCCAGCAGCCAAGATAATGGTGGTGAAAAACTGTTTTTT
>-|15|once|TRBV10-3|TRBJ2-7
CAISRSTESSYEQYF
TGTGCCATCAGCCGATCGACAGAGAGCTCCTACGAGCAGTACTTC
>TRBD1|14|-|TRBV7-9|TRBJ1-2
CASSALDRGYGYTF
TGTGCCAGCAGCGCACTCGACAGGGGCTATGGCTACACCTTC
>TRBD1|14|-|TRBV10-3|TRBJ1-2
CAISESSGQAGYTF
TGTGCCATCAGTGAGTCCTCGGGACAGGCTGGCTACACCTTC
>-|14|few|TRBV2|TRBJ2-2
CASVSGLNTGELFF
TGTGCCAGCGTGTCGGGACTTAACACCGGGGAGCTGTTTTTT
>TRBD1|15|few|TRBV7-2|TRBJ1-2
CASNLQGGENYGYTF
TGTGCCAGCAATCTACAGGGGGGTGAAAACTATGGCTACACCTTC
>-|16|-|TRBV12-3/TRBV12-4|TRBJ1-2
CASTDGGDTTGYGYTF
TGTGCCAGCACCGACGGGGGGGACACGACCGGATATGGCTACACCTTC
>TRBD1|14|few|TRBV4-1|TRBJ2-1
CASSHKDRVNEQFF
TGCGCCAGCAGCCATAAAGACAGGGTGAATGAGCAGTTCTTC
>-|14|many|TRBV7-2|TRBJ1-1
CASSLGSGNTEAFF
TGTGCCAGCAGCTTAGGAAGCGGGAACACTGAAGCTTTCTTT
>TRBD1|13|-|TRBV18|TRBJ2-3
CASSSGQADTQYF
TGTGCCAGCTCATCTGGACAGGCAGATACGCAGTATTTT
>-|14|-|TRBV20-1|TRBJ2-3
CRPPWGVHTDTQYF
TGCAGGCCTCCGTGGGGGGTACACACAGATACGCAGTATTTT
>TRBD2|14|-|TRBV20-1|TRBJ2-7
CSARLAGGIYEQYF
TGCAGTGCTAGATTAGCGGGAGGTATTTACGAGCAGTACTTC
>TRBD1|15|few|TRBV5-1|TRBJ1-1
CASSLWGDRDPEAFF
TGCGCCAGCAGCTTGTGGGGAGACAGGGACCCTGAAGCTTTCTTT
>-|14|-|TRBV11-1|TRBJ2-3
CASSSAEGTDTQYF
TGTGCCAGCAGCTCGGCGGAAGGCACAGATACGCAGTATTTT
>TRBD1|16|few|TRBV7-9|TRBJ2-3
CASSTTLTGGTDTQYF
TGTGCCAGCAGCACCACCTTGACAGGGGGGACAGATACGCAGTATTTT
>TRBD1|13|few|TRBV6-5|TRBJ1-4
CASREGADEKLFF
TGTGCCAGCAGGGAGGGGGCGGATGAAAAACTGTTTTTT
>-|16|few|TRBV4-3|TRBJ2-3
CASSQDPLLGVDTQYF
TGCGCCAGCAGCCAAGACCCCTTACTAGGGGTTGATACGCAGTATTTT
>TRBD2|18|once|TRBV6-6|TRBJ2-7
CASSYNSIAGGGSYEQYF
TGTGCCAGCAGTTACAATAGCATCGCGGGAGGGGGTTCCTACGAGCAGTACTTC
>-|14|few|TRBV9|TRBJ2-1
CASSVGANYNEQFF
TGTGCCAGCAGCGTAGGGGCTAATTACAATGAGCAGTTCTTC
>TRBD2|16|-|TRBV7-9|TRBJ2-3
CASSLRRLAGAYAQYF
TGTGCCAGCAGCTTAAGAAGACTAGCGGGAGCCTATGCGCAGTATTTT
>TRBD2|16|-|TRBV4-1|TRBJ2-3
CASSQFSGGARRTQYF
TGCGCCAGCAGCCAATTCAGCGGGGGGGCACGTCGTACGCAGTATTTT
>TRBD1|15|-|TRBV7-2|TRBJ1-6
CASSSNRGERSPLHF
TGTGCCAGCAGCTCGAACAGGGGAGAAAGATCACCCCTCCACTTT
>TRBD2|14|-|TRBV20-1|TRBJ2-1
CSAQRGGKGNEQFF
TGCAGTGCTCAACGGGGGGGCAAGGGAAATGAGCAGTTCTTC
>TRBD2|16|few|TRBV20-1|TRBJ2-1
CSAMGLAGGSYNEQFF
TGCAGTGCTATGGGACTAGCGGGGGGCTCCTACAATGAGCAGTTCTTC
>TRBD2|17|-|TRBV7-2|TRBJ2-3
CASSLPPGGGSTDTQYF
TGTGCCAGCAGCTTACCCCCCGGCGGGGGTAGCACAGATACGCAGTATTTT
>TRBD2|15|-|TRBV20-1|TRBJ2-3
CSARQRGASTDTQYF
TGCAGTGCTCGCCAGCGGGGGGCAAGCACAGATACGCAGTATTTT
>-|14|-|TRBV20-1|TRBJ2-3
CSATRQVFTDTQYF
TGCAGTGCTACCCGACAGGTGTTCACAGATACGCAGTATTTT
>-|14|few|TRBV12-3/TRBV12-4|TRBJ1-1
CASSPLGPSWGAFF
TGTGCCAGCAGCCCCCTGGGACCGTCCTGGGGAGCTTTCTTT
>TRBD1|14|few|TRBV12-3/TRBV12-4|TRBJ2-3
CASRKQGITDTQYF
TGTGCCAGCAGAAAACAGGGGATAACAGATACGCAGTATTTT
>-|13|few|TRBV6-5|TRBJ2-7
CASSSTHSYEQYF
TGTGCCAGCAGTTCGACCCACTCCTACGAGCAGTACTTC
>-|14|many|TRBV6-2/TRBV6-3|TRBJ1-1
CASSYAFMNTEAFF
TGTGCCAGCAGTTACGCGTTTATGAACACTGAAGCTTTCTTT
>TRBD1|15|-|TRBV19|TRBJ1-2
CASSAMTGGWGGYTF
TGTGCCAGTAGTGCGATGACAGGGGGCTGGGGTGGCTACACCTTC
>TRBD1|14|once|TRBV3-1|TRBJ2-5
CASSQNRGYETQYF
TGTGCCAGCAGCCAGAACAGGGGATACGAGACCCAGTACTTC
>TRBD2|16|-|TRBV18|TRBJ2-5
CASSPPRTSGGETQYF
TGTGCCAGCTCACCTCCTAGGACTAGCGGGGGCGAGACCCAGTACTTC
>-|15|few|TRBV7-2|TRBJ1-3
CASSFRGFSGNTIYF
TGTGCCAGCAGCTTTAGAGGATTCTCTGGAAACACCATATATTTT
>-|14|-|TRBV20-1|TRBJ2-3
CSAGGHGPTDTQYF
TGCAGTGCTGGGGGACACGGTCCCACAGATACGCAGTATTTT
>-|14|-|TRBV5-1|TRBJ2-3
CASSLPEGGDTQYF
TGCGCCAGCAGCTTGCCGGAGGGAGGCGATACGCAGTATTTT
>-|12|few|TRBV5-1|TRBJ2-7
CASSPTLNEQYF
TGCGCCAGCAGCCCGACACTCAACGAGCAGTACTTC
>-|12|-|TRBV7-9|TRBJ1-5
CASTNRGQPQHF
TGTGCCAGCACCAACCGGGGACAGCCCCAGCATTTT
>-|15|-|TRBV15|TRBJ1-5
CATSGDPQVNQPQHF
TGTGCCACCAGCGGAGATCCCCAGGTCAATCAGCCCCAGCATTTT
>-|13|-|TRBV14|TRBJ2-7
CASRPGAPHEQYF
TGTGCCAGCAGACCCGGGGCGCCCCACGAGCAGTACTTC
>-|15|-|TRBV6-5|TRBJ1-4
CASSYSPFTNEKLFF
TGTGCCAGCAGTTACTCCCCGTTTACTAATGAAAAACTGTTTTTT
>-|13|few|TRBV10-3|TRBJ1-2
CAISESPLYGYTF
TGTGCCATCAGTGAGTCGCCTCTCTATGGCTACACCTTC
>-|13|few|TRBV5-6|TRBJ2-1
CASSFSETGEQFF
TGTGCCAGCAGCTTTTCAGAAACTGGTGAGCAGTTCTTC